A single sample gave rise to the 6 T cell receptor beta chains below, sequenced in a study of T cells after yellow fever vaccination. TCRdb reprocessed the 5' RACE reads via MiXCR and lists one record per CDR3 protein. The profile covers hundreds of thousands of distinct CDR3 sequences, with 8.5% to 10% appearing a single time and 3% to 3.5% taken by the ten largest. Sequencing was performed on CD4+ T cells sorted from PBMCs, taken 5 days after the yellow fever booster vaccination. Source of these receptors: a man younger than 35 who received the YFV17D yellow fever vaccine.

In its sample, this clonotype was seen a few times. This sequence joins TRBV7-9 and TRBJ2-1; the D is unclear. CDR3 size: 16 residues. V lost 5 bases to trimming and J lost 8 bases, with 22 bases between them. Germline V CDR1 and CDR2: SEHNR, FQNEAQ (reference sequence). CDR3 sequence: CASSKTRTAPSDEQFF. CDR3 nucleotides: TGTGCCAGCAGCAAAACCCGGACCGCCCCGTCGGATGAGCAGTTCTTC.

The gene calls are TRBV12-3 or TRBV12-4 and TRBJ2-5; D perhaps matches TRBD2 (5 bases). V lost 7 bases and J 2 bases, leaving 14 bases between the germline ends. CDR3 size: 14 residues. CDR3 protein: CASTRAVIQETQYF. DNA for the CDR3: TGTGCCAGCACCCGAGCGGTTATACAAGAGACCCAGTACTTC.

In this sample, this clonotype turned up a few times. The rearrangement joins TRBV12-3 or TRBV12-4 to TRBJ1-1, with 7 bases matching TRBD1. J lost 3 bases, V lost 8 bases, and 9 bases had no gene match. The CDR3 length is 14 residues. Here the CDR3 DNA reads TGTGCCAGCCGACGCGAGACAGGGTACACTGAAGCTTTCTTT. It is translated as CASRRETGYTEAFF.

This clonotype was counted ten times or more. The rearrangement joins TRBV20-1 to TRBJ2-1; perhaps TRBD2 as D (6 bases). The CDR3 has 16 amino acids. In germline, CDR1 is DFQATT, CDR2 SNEGSKA (reference sequence). Trimming left V 6 bases short and J 9 bases short, with 27 bases between. The CDR3 reads CSAAPLGGVVAAEQFF. The CDR3, as DNA: TGCAGTGCGGCACCCCTGGGGGGTGTAGTAGCCGCTGAGCAGTTCTTC.

The genes are TRBV4-3 and TRBJ1-4, with D unresolved. V lost 1 base, J lost 4 bases, and 16 bases lay in between. Germline V gives CDR1 LGHNA, CDR2 YSLEER. The CDR3 totals 17 residues. The CDR3 DNA follows: TGCGCCAGCAGCCAAGGATTGCGTTTTAGGGTTAATGAAAAACTGTTTTTT. Amino acids: CASSQGLRFRVNEKLFF.

The chain joins TRBV7-2 to TRBJ2-7; tentative D call: TRBD2 (5 bases). Trimming took off 5 bases at V and 9 bases at J, with 17 bases between the two ends. The CDR3 sequence is 13 residues long. Looked up from germline, CDR1 is SGHTA and CDR2 is FQGNSA. CDR3 in amino acids: CASSGSLDYRQYF. The CDR3 nucleotides are TGTGCCAGCAGCGGCTCCTTAGACTACCGGCAGTACTTC.